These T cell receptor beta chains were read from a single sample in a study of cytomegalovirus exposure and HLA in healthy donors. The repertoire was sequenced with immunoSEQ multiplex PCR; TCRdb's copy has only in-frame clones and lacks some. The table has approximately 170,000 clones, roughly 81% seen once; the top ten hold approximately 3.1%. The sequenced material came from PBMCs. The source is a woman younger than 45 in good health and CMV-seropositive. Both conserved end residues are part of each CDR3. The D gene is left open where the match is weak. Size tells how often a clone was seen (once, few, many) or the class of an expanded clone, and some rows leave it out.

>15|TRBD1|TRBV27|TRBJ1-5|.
TGTGCCAGCAGTGCAACCGACAGGGTCAATCAGCCCCAGCATTTT
CASSATDRVNQPQHF
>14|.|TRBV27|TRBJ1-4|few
TGTGCCAGCAGTTTAAAGTTCTCGGGTGAAAAACTGTTTTTT
CASSLKFSGEKLFF
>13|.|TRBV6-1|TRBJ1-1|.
TGTGCCAGCAGCGAAGTGCGGGGGACTGAAGCTTTCTTT
CASSEVRGTEAFF
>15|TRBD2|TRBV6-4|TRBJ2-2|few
TGTGCCAGCAGTGCGGGCGCGGGAGTCACCGGGGAGCTGTTTTTT
CASSAGAGVTGELFF
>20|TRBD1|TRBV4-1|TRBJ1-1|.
TGCGCCAGCAGCCAAGCCGGGACAGGGGGCGCGGGCAGTATGAACACTGAAGCTTTCTTT
CASSQAGTGGAGSMNTEAFF
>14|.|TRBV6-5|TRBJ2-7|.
TGTGCCAGCAGTTACTCGATAACCCCCGGGGATCTTAGCTTC
CASSYSITPGDLSF
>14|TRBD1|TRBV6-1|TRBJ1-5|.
TGTGCCAGCAGCGCATCAACAGGGGACCAGCCCCAGCATTTT
CASSASTGDQPQHF
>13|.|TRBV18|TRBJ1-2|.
TGTGCCAGCTCACCGACAGAAAACTATGGCTACACCTTC
CASSPTENYGYTF
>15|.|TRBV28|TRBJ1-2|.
TGTGCCAGCACCGTAAACAGGGACCGGCGCGCGGGCTACACCTTC
CASTVNRDRRAGYTF
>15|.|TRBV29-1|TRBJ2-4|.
TGCAGCGTTTCACCGACAAGGGGAGCCAAAAACATTCAGTACTTC
CSVSPTRGAKNIQYF
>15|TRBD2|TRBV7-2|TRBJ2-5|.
TGTGCCAGCAGCTCGGGACTAGCGGGGGGCCGGGCCCAGTACTTC
CASSSGLAGGRAQYF
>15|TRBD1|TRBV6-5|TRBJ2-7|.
TGTGCCAGCAGCCTGACAGGGGGCGACTCCTACGAGCAGTACTTC
CASSLTGGDSYEQYF
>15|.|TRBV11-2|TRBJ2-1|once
TGTGCCAGCAAGGAGCCATGGACAGAGTACAATGAGCAGTTCTTC
CASKEPWTEYNEQFF
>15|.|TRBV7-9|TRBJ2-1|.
TGTTCCAGCAGCTTAAAGACAGGAGCGAACAATGAGCAGTTCTTC
CSSSLKTGANNEQFF
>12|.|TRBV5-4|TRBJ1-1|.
TGTGCCAGCAGCGGCCAGAACACTGAAGCTTTCTTT
CASSGQNTEAFF
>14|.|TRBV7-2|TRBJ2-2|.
TGTGCCAGCAGCTTCAGTCAGGGGTTAGGGGAGCTGTTTTTT
CASSFSQGLGELFF
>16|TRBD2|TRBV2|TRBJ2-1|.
TGTGCCAGCTACCGGCTAGCGGGAGGCTCCTACAATGAGCAGTTCTTC
CASYRLAGGSYNEQFF
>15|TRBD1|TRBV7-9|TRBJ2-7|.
TGTGCCAGCAGCTTACGGCGGACAGGGGACTACGAGCAGTACTTC
CASSLRRTGDYEQYF
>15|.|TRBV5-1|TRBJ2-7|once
TGCGCCAGCAGCTTGGCCGCGGCTCCCCCTGAAAAGCAGTACTTC
CASSLAAAPPEKQYF
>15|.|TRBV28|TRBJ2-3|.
TGTGCCAGCAGAAAGAGTCCTAGCGCAAAAGATACGCAGTATTTT
CASRKSPSAKDTQYF
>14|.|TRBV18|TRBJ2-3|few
TGTGCCAGCTCACCATCCGGGGGCACAGATACGCAGTATTTT
CASSPSGGTDTQYF
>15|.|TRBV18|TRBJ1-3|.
TGTGCCAGCTCCCTCGGTCTCGCGTCTGGAAACACCATATATTTT
CASSLGLASGNTIYF
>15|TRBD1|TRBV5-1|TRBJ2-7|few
TGCGCCAGCAGCTTGTTGGCAGGGGGCCTCTACGAGCAGTACTTC
CASSLLAGGLYEQYF
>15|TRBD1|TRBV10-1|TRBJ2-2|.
TGCGCCAGCAGTCCCCGGACAGGGGTAACCGGGGAGCTGTTTTTT
CASSPRTGVTGELFF
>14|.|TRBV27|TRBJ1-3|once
TGTGCCAGCAGTCTCCAGGGATTGGGAAACACCATATATTTT
CASSLQGLGNTIYF
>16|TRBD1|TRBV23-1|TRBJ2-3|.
TGCGCCAGCAGTCAATCGGGGACAGGCGGTACAGATACGCAGTATTTT
CASSQSGTGGTDTQYF
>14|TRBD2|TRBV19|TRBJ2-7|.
TGTGCCAGTAGCCCAGCGGGAGGGCCGGGGGAGCAGTACTTC
CASSPAGGPGEQYF
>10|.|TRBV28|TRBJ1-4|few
TGTGCCACCAGGGAGGAAAAACTGTTTTTT
CATREEKLFF
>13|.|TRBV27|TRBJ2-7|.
TGTGCCAGCAGTCGACTTCTCCTCTACGAGCAGTACTTC
CASSRLLLYEQYF
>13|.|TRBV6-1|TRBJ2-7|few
TGTGCCAGCAGGGACATCTCCCCTCCCGAGCAGTACTTC
CASRDISPPEQYF
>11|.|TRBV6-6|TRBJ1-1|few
TGTGCCAGCACCCGAGGGATCGAAGCTTTCTTT
CASTRGIEAFF
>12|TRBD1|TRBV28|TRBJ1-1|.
TGTGCCAGCAGTCCCCCGACAGGGCTGGCTTTCTTT
CASSPPTGLAFF
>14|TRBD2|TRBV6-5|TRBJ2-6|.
TGTGCCAGTGGGGGAGGGACTGGGGCCAACGTCCTGACTTTC
CASGGGTGANVLTF
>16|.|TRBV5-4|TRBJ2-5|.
TGTGCCAGCAGCACCAACTACCTGACAGACAAAGAGACCCAGTACTTC
CASSTNYLTDKETQYF
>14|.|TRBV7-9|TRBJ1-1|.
TGTGCCAGCAGCTTAAGGGAGGGCTCCACTGAAGCTTTCTTT
CASSLREGSTEAFF
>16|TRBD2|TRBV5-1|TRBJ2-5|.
TGCGCCAGCAGCTTGGAATTAGCGGGGGGCGAGGAGACCCAGTACTTC
CASSLELAGGEETQYF
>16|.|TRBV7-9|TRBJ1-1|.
TGTGCCAGCAGCAAACATACCCGGGGGGCGCGGACTGAAGCTTTCTTT
CASSKHTRGARTEAFF
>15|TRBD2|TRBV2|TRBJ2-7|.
TGTGCCAGCAGGCAGACTAGCGGGGCCTCCTACGAGCAGTACTTC
CASRQTSGASYEQYF
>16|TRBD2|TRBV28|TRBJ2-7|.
TGTGCCAGCAGTTTAGGGCTAGCGGGAGACTTCTACGAGCAGTACTTC
CASSLGLAGDFYEQYF
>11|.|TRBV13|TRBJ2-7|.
TGTGCCAGCAGCTTAAGCTACGAGCAGTACTTC
CASSLSYEQYF
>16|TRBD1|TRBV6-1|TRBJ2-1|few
TGTGCCAGCAGTGAAAAGAGGAGGACAGGGGACGATGAGCAGTTCTTC
CASSEKRRTGDDEQFF
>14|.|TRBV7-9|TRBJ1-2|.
TGTGCCAGCAGCTTAGACCCAGTCAACTATGGCTACACCTTC
CASSLDPVNYGYTF
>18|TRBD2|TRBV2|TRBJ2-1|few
TGTGCCAGCCCGGCACTAGCGGGAGAGGGGTTCTCCTACAATGAGCAGTTCTTC
CASPALAGEGFSYNEQFF
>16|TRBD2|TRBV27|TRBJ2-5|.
TGTGCCAGCCACCCTCTAGCGGGAGGGCGCGAAGAGACCCAGTACTTC
CASHPLAGGREETQYF
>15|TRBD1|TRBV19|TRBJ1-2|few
TGTGCCAGTAGAACCCCCGGGACAGGGGAATATGGCTACACCTTC
CASRTPGTGEYGYTF
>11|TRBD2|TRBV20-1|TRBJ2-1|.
TGCAGTGCGAGCGGGAGAGCTGAGCAGTTCTTC
CSASGRAEQFF
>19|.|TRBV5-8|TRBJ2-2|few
TGTGCCAGCAGAACCTTCGGGACAACATCCTTTGCGAACACCGGGGAGCTGTTTTTT
CASRTFGTTSFANTGELFF